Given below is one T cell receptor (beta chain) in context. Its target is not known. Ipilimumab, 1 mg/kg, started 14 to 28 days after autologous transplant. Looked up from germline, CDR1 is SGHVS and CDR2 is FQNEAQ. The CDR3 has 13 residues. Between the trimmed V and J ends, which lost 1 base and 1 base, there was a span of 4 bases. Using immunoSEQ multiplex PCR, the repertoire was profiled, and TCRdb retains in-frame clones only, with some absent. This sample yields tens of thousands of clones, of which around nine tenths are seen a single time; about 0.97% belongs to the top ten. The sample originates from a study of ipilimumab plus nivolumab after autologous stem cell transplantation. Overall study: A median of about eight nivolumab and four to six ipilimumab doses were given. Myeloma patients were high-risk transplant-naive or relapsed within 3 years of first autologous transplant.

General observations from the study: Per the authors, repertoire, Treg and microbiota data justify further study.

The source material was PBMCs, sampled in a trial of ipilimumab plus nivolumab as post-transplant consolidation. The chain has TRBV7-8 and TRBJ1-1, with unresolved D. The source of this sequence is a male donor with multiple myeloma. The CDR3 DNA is TGTGCCAGCAGCTTAGTTGAGAACACTGAAGCTTTCTTT. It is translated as CASSLVENTEAFF.